Shown below are 16 T cell receptor beta chains from a single sample sequenced in a study of blood T cell repertoires in COVID-19. TCRdb's table, derived via immunoSEQ multiplex PCR, lists solely in-frame clones and lacks some. The sample lists tens of thousands of clones; approximately 84% were seen once. The material sequenced was peripheral blood. The origin of the receptors is a woman in her fifties or sixties with acute or convalescent COVID-19.

V and J are TRBV5-1 and TRBJ2-3; D is ambiguous. V was clipped by 0 bases and J by 2 bases, with 13 bases between them. This CDR3 is built from 16 residues. Germline-derived CDR1 and CDR2 are SGHRS and YFSETQ. The CDR3 region has the DNA TGCGCCAGCAGCTTGGCGGGTCTAGAATCCACAGATACGCAGTATTTT. The encoded protein is CASSLAGLESTDTQYF.

The chain uses TRBV10-3 and TRBJ1-1; D is perhaps TRBD1 (5 bases). The V end was cut by 0 bases, the J end by 5 bases, with 16 bases between. The germline V gene has CDR1 ENHRY and CDR2 SYGVKD. The CDR3 extends over 16 amino acids. DNA for the CDR3: TGTGCCATCAGTGAGTCTGTTTCCTCCAGGGCGACTGAAGCTTTCTTT. The encoded protein is CAISESVSSRATEAFF.

This clone showed up just once. This chain connects TRBV6-5 to TRBJ1-1, with D hard to call. This CDR3 contains 11 residues. V was trimmed by 2 bases and J by 7 bases, leaving 5 bases between them. Germline CDR1 and CDR2: MNHEY and SVGAGI. The CDR3 nucleotides read TGTGCCAGCAGTTACGCAGGTGAAGCTTTCTTT. As protein: CASSYAGEAFF.

V and J are TRBV7-8 and TRBJ1-5; 7 positions match TRBD1. The germline V gene encodes CDR1 SGHVS and CDR2 FQNEAQ. This CDR3 region has 16 residues. After removal of 5 bases from V and 0 bases from J, the junction contained 7 bases not matched to a gene. CDR3 sequence: CASSPQQGTSNQPQHF. CDR3 in DNA: TGTGCCAGCAGCCCACAACAGGGGACTAGCAATCAGCCCCAGCATTTT.

This clone appeared a few times. The chain links TRBV7-9 to TRBJ1-6; 9 bases are shared with TRBD1. The trim removed 5 bases at V and 7 bases at J, leaving 9 bases unmatched. Per the germline V gene, CDR1 is SEHNR and CDR2 is FQNEAQ (reference sequence). There are 16 residues in the CDR3. CDR3: CASSHGTGRRNSPLHF. In DNA, the CDR3 is TGTGCCAGCAGCCACGGGACAGGGAGAAGGAATTCACCCCTCCACTTT.

This clone was seen a single time. This chain joins TRBV29-1 and TRBJ1-3, with D unresolved. CDR1 and CDR2 (germline): SQVTM, ANQGSEA. The CDR3 spans 13 residues. V shed 4 bases and J shed 4 bases, with 11 bases lying between them. The CDR3 spells CSVVGGVGNTIYF. CDR3 DNA sequence: TGCAGCGTTGTCGGCGGGGTCGGAAACACCATATATTTT.

This clone has only a few counts. Other DNA variants within this sample encode the same CDR3. The genes are TRBV18 and TRBJ1-5, with 9 nucleotides matching TRBD1. The CDR3 extends over 14 amino acids. Trimming cost V 4 bases and J 7 bases; bases outside gene matches: 5. Germline values: CDR1 KGHSH, CDR2 LQKENI. For the CDR3, the DNA is TGTGCCAGCTCACTGGGACAGGGCAGGCAGCCCCAGCATTTT. It encodes CASSLGQGRQPQHF.

V is TRBV11-2 and J is TRBJ2-3, with TRBD2 identical over 10 bases. Germline assignment: CDR1 SGHAT and CDR2 FQNNGV. Germline trimming cut 4 bases from V and 5 bases from J; bases unmatched to any gene: 9. The CDR3 sequence is 16 residues long. The CDR3 sequence is CASSSRAGGFIDTQYF. The CDR3 DNA reads TGTGCCAGCAGCTCCCGAGCGGGGGGGTTCATAGATACGCAGTATTTT.

The J gene is TRBJ2-3, the V gene TRBV6-5; TRBD2 might be the D (5 bases). This CDR3 comprises 12 residues. CDR1 and CDR2 from the germline V gene are MNHEY and SVGAGI. Trimming cost V 6 bases and J 5 bases, with 9 bases left between them. The CDR3 nucleotides read TGTGCCAGCAGGCCCGGACTAGATACGCAGTATTTT. This encodes CASRPGLDTQYF.

In DNA, the CDR3 is TGTGCCAGCAGCGTAGGTGGGCGGAACACTGAAGCTTTCTTT. Translating gives CASSVGGRNTEAFF. The chain joins TRBV9 to TRBJ1-1; D is uncertain. CDR1 SGDLS and CDR2 YYNGEE come from the germline V gene. The CDR3 runs to 14 residues. Trimming shortened V by 0 bases and J by 1 base, and 7 bases separated the two germline ends.

This clone is medium-sized within its sample. The V and J genes are TRBV6-1 and TRBJ1-3, with D uncertain. V dropped 3 bases and J dropped 3 bases, with 9 bases sitting between them. The CDR3 has 14 residues. CDR1 is MNHNS, CDR2 SASEGT, per germline. The CDR3, as DNA: TGTGCCAGCAGTGACGGGGTTAGTGGAAACACCATATATTTT. Translated: CASSDGVSGNTIYF.

In DNA, the CDR3 is TGTGCCAGCGGCGGACAGGGGAACACCGGGGAGCTGTTTTTT. Its translation is CASGGQGNTGELFF. This rearrangement joins TRBV2 to TRBJ2-2; 8 positions agree with TRBD1. Trimming at V came to 8 bases and at J to 1 base, leaving 3 bases not matched to a gene. Germline loops: CDR1 SNHLY, CDR2 FYNNEI. This CDR3 has 14 amino acids.

The chain combines TRBV29-1 with TRBJ1-2; the D is unclear. Germline V lookup: CDR1 SQVTM, CDR2 ANQGSEA. V was clipped by 5 bases and J by 7 bases, with 11 bases between them. The length of the CDR3 is 11 residues. CDR3 sequence: CSVLTSIGYTF. CDR3 nucleotides: TGCAGCGTTTTAACCTCTATTGGCTACACCTTC.

This rearrangement joins TRBV10-1 to TRBJ2-7, with D unresolved. The ends were cut back, 6 bases at V and 1 base at J, with 7 bases in the middle. The germline gives CDR1 WNHNN, CDR2 SYGVQD (reference sequence). CDR3 length: 12 amino acids. Written as DNA, the CDR3 is TGCGCCAGCAGCCAGTATTCCTACGAGCAGTACTTC. Translation gives CASSQYSYEQYF.

The chain couples TRBV12-3 or TRBV12-4 to TRBJ2-3; D ambiguous. Deletions cut 2 bases from V and 3 bases from J, with 6 bases between. The CDR3 consists of 13 residues. DNA for the CDR3: TGTGCCAGCAGTTTACTCTTAACAGATACGCAGTATTTT. This encodes CASSLLLTDTQYF.

Remarks on this clone: Other DNA sequences of this sample code for an identical CDR3. This rearrangement joins TRBV7-2 to TRBJ2-1; D is undetermined. The CDR3 length is 13 residues. Germline V gene data show CDR1 as SGHTA and CDR2 as FQGNSA. V was pared by 9 bases and J by 0 bases, with 9 bases between. The CDR3 is CASGRGSYNEQFF. The DNA for the CDR3 is TGTGCCAGTGGTCGCGGCTCCTACAATGAGCAGTTCTTC.